The 22 T cell receptor beta chains below come from one sample, sequenced in a study of blood T cell repertoires in COVID-19. The protocol was immunoSEQ multiplex PCR, while the TCRdb copy is restricted to in-frame clones and leaves out a portion. The sample consists of 90,000 or so clones, roughly nine tenths of them appearing once. Source material: peripheral blood. The receptors here all came from a human donor with active COVID-19. The donor label of this sample is uncertain.

The J gene is TRBJ2-1, the V gene TRBV6-2 or TRBV6-3; D remains unclear. V was cut by 4 bases and J by 6 bases, with 16 bases left in between. There are 15 residues in the CDR3. The germline CDR1 and CDR2 sequences are MNHEY and SVGEGT. The CDR3 coding sequence is TGTGCCAGCAGTTTGTGGAGTAGCCGACCCAATGAGCAGTTCTTC. This gives the protein CASSLWSSRPNEQFF.

The gene calls are TRBV5-1 and TRBJ2-1, with 16 nucleotides matching TRBD2. This CDR3 has 19 residues. The V gene's germline CDR1 is SGHRS and CDR2 YFSETQ. With 3 bases clipped from V and 0 bases from J, the junction kept 6 bases outside the gene matches. The CDR3 DNA is TGCGCCAGCAGCTCCCCGGGACTAGCGGGGGGGCGCTCCTACAATGAGCAGTTCTTC. This codes for CASSSPGLAGGRSYNEQFF.

The rearrangement links TRBV5-1 to TRBJ2-7; TRBD1 matches 9 bases. Per the germline V gene, CDR1 is SGHRS and CDR2 is YFSETQ. Trimming cost V 3 bases and J 4 bases; bases outside gene matches: 8. The CDR3 totals 15 residues. The CDR3 here is CASSSLGTGSYEQYF. DNA for the CDR3: TGCGCCAGCAGCTCCCTCGGGACAGGGTCATACGAGCAGTACTTC.

Here the CDR3 reads CASSLTFTGAANAYGYTF. CDR3 nucleotides: TGCGCCAGCAGCTTGACATTCACAGGAGCCGCTAATGCCTATGGCTACACCTTC. The V gene is TRBV5-1, the J gene TRBJ1-2; weak D call: TRBD1 (5 bases). Looked up from germline, CDR1 is SGHRS and CDR2 is YFSETQ. There are 18 residues in the CDR3. The V end lost 1 base, the J end lost 4 bases, and 23 bases lay between the germline ends.

This clone was seen just once. The chain uses TRBV6-2 or TRBV6-3 and TRBJ1-1, with 8 bases lining up with TRBD1. The V and J ends lost 2 bases and 7 bases, in that order; junction bases with no gene match: 3. The CDR3 spans 13 residues. The germline V gene has CDR1 MNHEY and CDR2 SVGEGT. CDR3 nucleotide sequence: TGTGCCAGCAGTTACGGGACAGGCGTTGAAGCTTTCTTT. Translated: CASSYGTGVEAFF.

This clone occurred once. The genes are TRBV7-9 and TRBJ1-1; TRBD1 aligns across 7 bases. V shed 1 base, J shed 1 base, and the junction held 3 bases outside the gene matches. The CDR3 covers 15 residues. The germline V gene has CDR1 SEHNR and CDR2 FQNEAQ (reference sequence). The CDR3 nucleotides are TGTGCCAGCAGCTTAGGACAGGGAGAGAACACTGAAGCTTTCTTT. Amino acids: CASSLGQGENTEAFF.

The chain combines TRBV7-2 with TRBJ2-3, with TRBD2 matching 9 bases. The CDR3 has 18 amino acids. Germline CDR1 and CDR2: SGHTA and FQGNSA. V lost 1 base, J lost 5 bases, and 13 bases stayed unmatched. The CDR3 bases are TGTGCCAGCAGCTTAGTTTCATCGCGGGGGGGCGACGGAGATACGCAGTATTTT. It specifies CASSLVSSRGGDGDTQYF.

This chain links TRBV24-1 with TRBJ2-5; possible D gene TRBD1, 5 bases. Germline values: CDR1 KGHDR, CDR2 SFDVKD. Between the trimmed V and J ends, which lost 3 bases and 1 base, there was a span of 14 bases. This CDR3 has 16 residues. The CDR3 nucleotides are TGTGCCACCAGTGATGGGGCCTCGGGCAGCCAAGAGACCCAGTACTTC. Protein sequence: CATSDGASGSQETQYF.

The V gene is TRBV12-3 or TRBV12-4, the J gene TRBJ2-5, with D perhaps matching TRBD1 (6 bases). The CDR3 contains 13 residues. Trimming cost V 6 bases and J 5 bases, with 13 bases left between them. This CDR3 reads CASRLQGSETQYF. DNA for the CDR3: TGTGCCAGCAGGTTACAGGGTTCCGAGACCCAGTACTTC.

This clone appeared a single time. The genes are TRBV29-1 and TRBJ2-5, with 8 bases that match TRBD1. The J call may be mistaken, given a closer DNA end match to TRBJ2-7. The V gene's germline CDR1 is SQVTM and CDR2 ANQGSEA. The length of the CDR3 is 14 residues. The CDR3: CSVPAGGLSYEQYF. CDR3 coding DNA: TGCAGCGTTCCCGCAGGGGGCCTCTCCTACGAGCAGTACTTC.

The chain employs TRBV20-1 and TRBJ2-3; perhaps TRBD2 as D (6 bases). The germline CDR1 and CDR2 sequences are DFQATT and SNEGSKA (reference sequence). The V and J ends lost 3 bases and 3 bases respectively, with 19 bases between them. This CDR3 region has 16 residues. In nucleotides, the CDR3 is TGCAGTGCTAGTATCCGCACTAGCACGGTGACAGATACGCAGTATTTT. Protein sequence: CSASIRTSTVTDTQYF.

This clone was found a few times. The genes are TRBV18 and TRBJ1-1; 7 bases fit TRBD1. V was pared by 4 bases and J by 2 bases, with 10 bases of the junction left unmatched. The germline CDR1 and CDR2 sequences are KGHSH and LQKENI. The CDR3 consists of 16 residues. The CDR3 protein is CASSREPGQLNTEAFF. The CDR3 nucleotides are TGTGCCAGCTCACGCGAACCGGGACAGCTTAACACTGAAGCTTTCTTT.

The chain couples TRBV28 to TRBJ1-2; 8 bases line up with TRBD1. The junction had 5 bases not matched to a gene; V was cut back by 7 bases and J by 4 bases. The CDR3 runs to 13 residues. The germline V gene has CDR1 MDHEN and CDR2 SYDVKM. The CDR3 DNA follows: TGTGCCAGCACCGCAGGGGGCGGCTATGGCTACACCTTC. This gives the protein CASTAGGGYGYTF.

A single count supports this clone. V usage is TRBV2 and J usage is TRBJ1-5, with a tentative D call TRBD1 (6 bases). Germline V gene sequence: CDR1 SNHLY, CDR2 FYNNEI. The CDR3 consists of 15 residues. Trimming shortened V by 6 bases and J by 2 bases, and 14 bases separated the two germline ends. CDR3 residues: CASRAGQLGNQPQHF. In DNA form, the CDR3 reads TGTGCCAGCAGAGCCGGACAGTTAGGCAATCAGCCCCAGCATTTT.

CDR3 coding DNA: TGCGCCAGCAGCCAAGAATGGCGGGAGGAGACCCAGTACTTC. It encodes CASSQEWREETQYF. The chain employs TRBV4-3 and TRBJ2-5, with 7 bases that match TRBD2. Losses at the gene ends were 0 bases for V and 5 bases for J; bases not matched to a gene: 3. CDR1 and CDR2 from the germline V gene are LGHNA and YSLEER. The CDR3 totals 14 residues.

The V call is TRBV19, the J call TRBJ1-2; TRBD1 might be the D (6 bases). CDR1 and CDR2 (germline): LNHDA, SQIVND (reference sequence). V was pared by 0 bases and J by 4 bases, with 12 bases between. The CDR3 is 15 amino acids. Written as DNA, the CDR3 is TGTGCCAGTAGTATAGATCCACAGGGATTCTATGGCTACACCTTC. Amino acids: CASSIDPQGFYGYTF.

The genes are TRBV19 and TRBJ1-5, with unresolved D. V dropped 3 bases and J dropped 0 bases, with 15 bases sitting between them. Germline V CDR1 and CDR2: LNHDA, SQIVND (reference sequence). The CDR3 is 17 residues long. The CDR3 loop is CASSIAQAVNSNQPQHF. The CDR3 nucleotides are TGTGCCAGTAGTATTGCCCAGGCCGTCAATAGCAATCAGCCCCAGCATTTT.

The J gene is TRBJ2-3, the V gene TRBV24-1; D is undetermined. The ends were cut back, 4 bases at V and 1 base at J, with 14 bases in the middle. CDR1 is KGHDR and CDR2 is SFDVKD in the germline V gene. The CDR3 consists of 16 residues. CDR3 coding DNA: TGTGCCACCAGTGACCGACACAGTATTGGCACAGATACGCAGTATTTT. Translation gives CATSDRHSIGTDTQYF.

V usage is TRBV14 and J usage is TRBJ2-5, with D possibly TRBD2 on 5 matching bases. CDR1 is SGHDN and CDR2 is FVKESK in the germline V gene. V gave up 4 bases and J gave up 0 bases, with 12 bases separating them. CDR3 length: 15 amino acids. CDR3 in DNA: TGTGCCAGCAGCCTTTTCCGGGGAAACCAAGAGACCCAGTACTTC. As protein: CASSLFRGNQETQYF.

The V call is TRBV6-1, the J call TRBJ2-3; the D gene is possibly TRBD2 (7 bases). Deletions cut 5 bases from V and 4 bases from J, with 16 bases between. Germline values: CDR1 MNHNS, CDR2 SASEGT. This CDR3 has 15 residues. CDR3 nucleotide sequence: TGTGCCAGCAGTTCGGTGGGGGGGCCTCCAGATACGCAGTATTTT. The encoded protein is CASSSVGGPPDTQYF.

The chain recombines TRBV6-5 with TRBJ2-7, with 7 positions matching TRBD1. The length of the CDR3 is 15 residues. J lost 1 base, V lost 6 bases, and 9 bases had no gene match. Germline V lookup: CDR1 MNHEY, CDR2 SVGAGI. The CDR3 coding sequence is TGTGCCAGCAGCCCCTCTGGGGACAGTTCCTACGAGCAGTACTTC. It translates to CASSPSGDSSYEQYF.

The rearrangement uses TRBV19 and TRBJ1-6; D might be TRBD1 (5 bases). This CDR3 is 14 amino acids long. V lost 5 bases, J lost 9 bases, and 14 bases lay in between. CDR1 and CDR2 (germline): LNHDA, SQIVND (reference sequence). The DNA for the CDR3 is TGTGCCAGTAGTGGGGACTCGAGGGGTTCACCCCTCCACTTT. Translated, it gives CASSGDSRGSPLHF. Variable domain in full (rest from reference TRBV19 and TRBJ1-6): DGGITQSPKYLFRKEGQNVTLSCEQNLNHDAMYWYRQDPGQGLRLIYYSQIVNDFQKGDIAEGYSVSREKKESFPLTVTSAQKNPTAFYLCASSGDSRGSPLHFGNGTRLTVT.